The 25 T cell receptor beta chains in this list originate from one sample, sequenced in a study of long-term antiretroviral therapy in people with HIV. Version v3.0 of the immunoSEQ assay ran at survey level. Assay used: immunoSEQ multiplex PCR; TCRdb lists only in-frame clones, some missing. Here the sample spans under 30,000 clones, around 77% being singletons. The specimen comprised unsorted PBMCs, sampled 2.1 years after starting antiretroviral therapy. The source of these receptors is a man aged 25-40 years with HIV.

The chain combines TRBV5-1 with TRBJ1-2, with a weak D call TRBD1 (5 bases). The CDR3 totals 14 residues. Looked up from germline, CDR1 is SGHRS and CDR2 is YFSETQ. Trimming pared 0 bases from V and 7 bases from J, leaving 13 bases between. The CDR3 bases are TGCGCCAGCAGCTTGGCTGGGACCGGCGGTGGCTACACCTTC. Translated: CASSLAGTGGGYTF.

The chain combines TRBV29-1 with TRBJ2-1; 7 bases are a match to TRBD1. Germline V gene data show CDR1 as SQVTM and CDR2 as ANQGSEA. J gave up 7 bases and V 4 bases, and 4 bases lay outside the gene matches. The CDR3 is 12 residues long. The CDR3: CSVGAGGNEQFF. CDR3 coding DNA: TGCAGCGTTGGGGCAGGGGGTAATGAGCAGTTCTTC.

This rearrangement joins TRBV10-3 to TRBJ2-7; D possibly corresponds to TRBD1 (5 bases). V was pared by 10 bases and J by 3 bases, with 19 bases between. The germline gives CDR1 ENHRY, CDR2 SYGVKD. The CDR3 sequence is 14 residues long. The DNA of the CDR3 is TGTGCCACCTATAAAGACAGAACCCTCTACGAGCAGTACTTC. Translated, it gives CATYKDRTLYEQYF.

The rearrangement links TRBV29-1 to TRBJ1-3; D remains ambiguous. This CDR3 has 16 residues. Germline V lookup: CDR1 SQVTM, CDR2 ANQGSEA. V lost 7 bases, J lost 4 bases, and 23 bases lay in between. The CDR3 sequence: CSAGDYSAGGGNTIYF. For the CDR3, the DNA is TGCAGCGCTGGGGATTACTCGGCAGGAGGCGGAAACACCATATATTTT.

The chain recombines TRBV29-1 with TRBJ1-2, with 7 bases that match TRBD1. The CDR3 has 13 amino acids. J gave up 7 bases and V 6 bases, and 11 bases lay outside the gene matches. CDR1 and CDR2 from the germline V gene are SQVTM and ANQGSEA. This chain's CDR3 is CSVPTTGQFGYTF. The DNA of the CDR3 is TGCAGCGTGCCCACGACAGGGCAATTTGGCTACACCTTC.

The V call is TRBV27, the J call TRBJ2-1, with D hard to call. The germline V gene encodes CDR1 MNHEY and CDR2 SMNVEV (reference sequence). The CDR3 loop spans 13 amino acids. Trimming removed 5 bases from V and 4 bases from J, with 9 bases in between. CDR3 residues: CASSALGYNEQFF. CDR3 DNA: TGTGCCAGCAGTGCCTTGGGGTACAATGAGCAGTTCTTC.

The CDR3 sequence is CASSEWAGSSYEQYF. As DNA, the CDR3 is TGTGCCAGCAGTGAATGGGCGGGAAGCTCCTACGAGCAGTACTTC. The J gene is TRBJ2-7, the V gene TRBV6-1; D possibly corresponds to TRBD2 (6 bases). V was shortened by 2 bases and J by 0 bases, with 11 bases between the two germline ends. Germline V gives CDR1 MNHNS, CDR2 SASEGT. The CDR3 covers 15 residues.

This clone has a single count. This chain connects TRBV19 to TRBJ2-1, with D tentatively TRBD1 (7 bases). V was clipped by 4 bases and J by 0 bases, with 10 bases between them. The CDR3 is 15 residues long. CDR1 is LNHDA, CDR2 SQIVND, per germline (reference sequence). Here the CDR3 DNA reads TGTGCCAGTAGTAGACAGGGAGGCTCCTACAATGAGCAGTTCTTC. This translates into CASSRQGGSYNEQFF.

The chain has TRBV28 and TRBJ2-2; 11 bases align to TRBD1. This CDR3 is built from 15 residues. Germline CDR1 and CDR2: MDHEN and SYDVKM. Germline trimming cut 6 bases from V and 0 bases from J; bases unmatched to any gene: 0. The CDR3 reads CASRGQGANTGELFF. CDR3 nucleotide sequence: TGTGCCAGCAGGGGACAGGGGGCGAACACCGGGGAGCTGTTTTTT. Together with reference TRBV28 and TRBJ2-2, the CDR3 gives the full variable domain: DVKVTQSSRYLVKRTGEKVFLECVQDMDHENMFWYRQDPGLGLRLIYFSYDVKMKEKGDIPEGYSVSREKKERFSLILESASTNQTSMYLCASRGQGANTGELFFGEGSRLTVL.

This clone came up once. V usage is TRBV11-3 and J usage is TRBJ2-1; weak D call: TRBD2 (5 bases). Germline CDR1 reads SGHNT; CDR2 reads YENEEA. The CDR3 spans 13 residues. V lost 0 bases, J lost 10 bases, and 10 bases lay in between. CDR3 bases: TGTGCCAGCAGCTTAGATGTGGGAGCGGAGCAGTTCTTC. This encodes CASSLDVGAEQFF.

The chain combines TRBV27 with TRBJ1-2, with 10 bases that match TRBD1. CDR3 size: 16 residues. Germline CDR1 and CDR2: MNHEY and SMNVEV (reference sequence). J gave up 2 bases and V 6 bases, and 9 bases lay outside the gene matches. CDR3 in amino acids: CASSSRQGAKNYGYTF. CDR3 coding DNA: TGTGCCAGCAGCAGCAGACAGGGGGCTAAGAACTATGGCTACACCTTC.

The chain has TRBV5-1 and TRBJ2-5; the D call may be TRBD1 or TRBD2 (5 bases each). Trimming pared 0 bases from V and 3 bases from J, leaving 12 bases between. Germline lookup yields CDR1 SGHRS and CDR2 YFSETQ. The CDR3 runs to 15 residues. The CDR3 nucleotides are TGCGCCAGCAGCTTGGGGGGCACTAGGGAAGAGACCCAGTACTTC. This codes for CASSLGGTREETQYF.

The rearrangement joins TRBV6-6 to TRBJ2-2; D not certain. The CDR3 covers 12 residues. The germline CDR1 and CDR2 sequences are MNHNY and SVGAGI (reference sequence). With 6 bases removed from V and 2 bases from J, the gap between germline ends came to 4 bases. CDR3 DNA sequence: TGTGCCAGCAGCCCAAACACCGGGGAGCTGTTTTTT. It is translated as CASSPNTGELFF.

The chain uses TRBV7-9 and TRBJ2-5; 12 bases match TRBD2. Germline CDR1 is SEHNR and CDR2 is FQNEAQ (reference sequence). J gave up 5 bases and V 11 bases, and 6 bases lay outside the gene matches. This CDR3 has 13 amino acids. The CDR3 sequence: CAGRTSGVETQYF. DNA for the CDR3: TGTGCCGGACGGACTAGCGGGGTGGAGACCCAGTACTTC.

J is TRBJ2-3 and V is TRBV5-1; D is perhaps TRBD1 (6 bases). Trimming took off 1 base at V and 4 bases at J, with 13 bases between the two ends. Germline V gene data show CDR1 as SGHRS and CDR2 as YFSETQ. This CDR3 region has 15 residues. The CDR3 DNA follows: TGCGCCAGCAGCTTGAGGACAGATCCCGCAGATACGCAGTATTTT. It yields the protein CASSLRTDPADTQYF.

V and J are TRBV6-5 and TRBJ1-1; D call uncertain. The CDR3 sequence is 14 residues long. In germline, CDR1 is MNHEY, CDR2 SVGAGI. V lost 0 bases and J lost 11, with 16 bases in between. CDR3 protein: CASSYSRPPPGAFF. The CDR3 bases are TGTGCCAGCAGTTACTCGAGACCCCCTCCGGGGGCTTTCTTT.

This clone was recorded only once. V usage is TRBV15 and J usage is TRBJ2-5; TRBD1 aligns across 7 bases. The CDR3 has 15 residues. In germline, CDR1 is LNHNV, CDR2 YYDKDF (reference sequence). V was pared by 5 bases and J by 3 bases, with 9 bases of the junction left unmatched. This CDR3 reads CATSVQTGWKETQYF. The CDR3 nucleotides read TGTGCCACCAGCGTACAGACAGGGTGGAAAGAGACCCAGTACTTC.

The genes are TRBV5-1 and TRBJ2-1; D is ambiguous. Germline loops: CDR1 SGHRS, CDR2 YFSETQ. The germline V and J ends were trimmed by 4 bases and 6 bases, with 8 bases remaining between them. The CDR3 loop spans 12 amino acids. The CDR3 loop reads CASSDLGNEQFF. DNA of the CDR3: TGCGCCAGCAGCGACCTGGGCAATGAGCAGTTCTTC.

V and J are TRBV14 and TRBJ1-6, with TRBD1 identical over 7 bases. Germline V lookup: CDR1 SGHDN, CDR2 FVKESK. After removal of 1 base from V and 8 bases from J, the junction contained 14 bases not matched to a gene. This CDR3 is built from 18 residues. DNA of the CDR3: TGTGCCAGCAGCCAAGTTGCGACAGGGCTTCTTTACTATTCACCCCTCCACTTT. This encodes CASSQVATGLLYYSPLHF.

The V and J genes are TRBV29-1 and TRBJ2-1; D unclear. The V end lost 5 bases, the J end lost 6 bases, and 5 bases lay between the germline ends. The CDR3 has 10 amino acids. In germline, CDR1 is SQVTM, CDR2 ANQGSEA. CDR3 in amino acids: CSVRFNEQFF. The CDR3 region has the DNA TGCAGCGTTCGGTTCAATGAGCAGTTCTTC.

The chain is built from TRBV27 and TRBJ1-4; TRBD1 is a possible D gene (5 bases). V lost 6 bases to trimming and J lost 7 bases, with 9 bases between them. Per the germline V gene, CDR1 is MNHEY and CDR2 is SMNVEV (reference sequence). The CDR3 consists of 12 residues. In nucleotides, the CDR3 is TGTGCCAGCAGGGGGGGGGTTGAAAAACTGTTTTTT. It is translated as CASRGGVEKLFF.

The chain combines TRBV7-8 with TRBJ2-1, with TRBD2 matching over 9 bases. Germline values: CDR1 SGHVS, CDR2 FQNEAQ. Trimming at V came to 3 bases and at J to 7 bases, leaving 10 bases not matched to a gene. This CDR3 has 16 residues. The CDR3 nucleotides read TGTGCCAGCAGCTTGCGAGGGGTAGCGGGAGCGAATGAGCAGTTCTTC. Its translation: CASSLRGVAGANEQFF.

This chain uses TRBV9 with TRBJ1-5, with D unresolved. Trimming removed 4 bases from V and 2 bases from J, with 10 bases in between. Germline V CDR1 and CDR2: SGDLS, YYNGEE. The CDR3 sequence is 14 residues long. CDR3 bases: TGTGCCAGCAGCCAATCGGAGGGCAATCAGCCCCAGCATTTT. Translating it yields CASSQSEGNQPQHF.

CDR3 coding DNA: TGTGCCACCAGCAGTCGAGAGGGACAATGGGGGAACTATGGCTACACCTTC. This translates into CATSSREGQWGNYGYTF. The rearrangement links TRBV15 to TRBJ1-2; tentatively, D is TRBD1 (6 bases). CDR3 length equals 17 residues. V lost 3 bases and J lost 2, with 19 bases in between. The germline CDR1 and CDR2 sequences are LNHNV and YYDKDF (reference sequence). The whole variable domain, remainder taken from reference TRBV15 and TRBJ1-2, is DAMVIQNPRYQVTQFGKPVTLSCSQTLNHNVMYWYQQKSSQAPKLLFHYYDKDFNNEADTPDNFQSRRPNTSFCFLDIRSPGLGDTAMYLCATSSREGQWGNYGYTFGSGTRLTVV.

J is TRBJ2-7 and V is TRBV27; a weak D match, TRBD1 (5 bases). CDR1 is MNHEY and CDR2 is SMNVEV in the germline V gene (reference sequence). The CDR3 length is 14 residues. V dropped 6 bases and J dropped 3 bases, with 15 bases sitting between them. CDR3 loop: CASSPWTYGYEQYF. CDR3 nucleotide sequence: TGTGCCAGCAGCCCCTGGACATACGGCTACGAGCAGTACTTC.